What follows describes a single T cell receptor beta chain. Its antigen is currently unknown. Unique molecular identifiers were linked by the library to individual cDNA molecules. TCRdb processed the RACE reads anew with MiXCR; each CDR3 protein has one entry. The table shows around 150,000 distinct CDR3 sequences, with about a quarter occurring only once. These data come from a study of human T cells and chemical hapten exposure. On the study more broadly: From small differences in pooled library volume came most of the variation in per-sample TCR yields.

The time point denotes: patch test 3, about 24 weeks after DPC sensitization. Documented treatment: therapeutic diphenylcyclopropenone sensitization with weekly scalp DPC. Study-level results: With DPC sensitization, TCRs exceeding 1 in 1000 frequency showed no change.

The specimen was whole blood, collected in connection with sensitization to the hapten diphenylcyclopropenone (DPC). This clonotype was sampled from a woman between 18 and 29 years old with alopecia areata. Some clones in this sample may be carry-over from other donors' samples.

In nucleotides, the CDR3 is TGTGCCAGCAGTTTAGAACCGGATAATTCACCCCTCCACTTT. Its protein is CASSLEPDNSPLHF. The rearrangement links TRBV27 to TRBJ1-6, with D hard to call. Per germline, CDR1 MNHEY and CDR2 SMNVEV (reference sequence). The length of the CDR3 is 14 residues. V lost 2 bases, J lost 5 bases, and 7 bases lay in between.